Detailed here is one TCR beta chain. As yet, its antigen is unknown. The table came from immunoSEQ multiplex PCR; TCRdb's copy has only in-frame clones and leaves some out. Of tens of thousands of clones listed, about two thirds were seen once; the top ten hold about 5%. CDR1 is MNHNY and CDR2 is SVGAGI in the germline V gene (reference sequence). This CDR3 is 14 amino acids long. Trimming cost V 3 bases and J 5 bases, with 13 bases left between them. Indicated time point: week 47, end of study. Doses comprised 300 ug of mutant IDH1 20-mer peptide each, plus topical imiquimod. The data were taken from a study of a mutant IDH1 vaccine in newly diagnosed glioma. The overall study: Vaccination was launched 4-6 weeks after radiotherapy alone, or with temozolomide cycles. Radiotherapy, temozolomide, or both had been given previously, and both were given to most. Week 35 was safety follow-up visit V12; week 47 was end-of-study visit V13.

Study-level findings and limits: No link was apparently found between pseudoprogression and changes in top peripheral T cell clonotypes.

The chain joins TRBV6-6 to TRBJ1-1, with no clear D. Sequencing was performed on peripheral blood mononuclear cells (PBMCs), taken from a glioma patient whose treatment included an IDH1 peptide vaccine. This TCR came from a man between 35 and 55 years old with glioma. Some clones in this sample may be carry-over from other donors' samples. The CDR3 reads CASSYGKRRTEAFF. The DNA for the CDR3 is TGTGCCAGCAGTTATGGAAAGCGGAGGACTGAAGCTTTCTTT.